This TCR beta chain was sequenced in a study of CD8+ T cells in alopecia areata. Turning to the study itself: Treated patients swallowed 5 to 10 mg of oral tofacitinib twice daily.

Collection of lesional scalp punch biopsies and peripheral blood was performed in alopecia areata patients. Overall study findings and caveats: It was less clear whether patients shared TCRs than it was in mice, possibly because of HLA. Elevated clonality characterized lesional scalp relative to normal scalp, particularly in alopecia totalis/universalis.

Comment on this clone: Its target is not known.

Following RNA extraction, reverse transcription yielded cDNA that acted as the sequencing template. Some clones are missing from TCRdb's copy, which holds only in-frame ones; the method was immunoSEQ multiplex PCR. The table lists over 110,000 clones, approximately 49% of them singletons, with roughly 0.92% in the top ten. The germline CDR1 and CDR2 sequences are MNHEY and SMNVEV (reference sequence). This CDR3 contains 15 residues. V was pared by 3 bases and J by 1 base, with 10 bases between. The V gene is TRBV27, the J gene TRBJ1-5, with D maybe TRBD1 (5 bases). This receptor was taken from a human donor with alopecia areata. Source: CD4+ T cells sorted from blood, taken at week 0. The CDR3 sequence: CASSFGALSNQPQHF. CDR3 DNA sequence: TGTGCCAGCAGTTTTGGGGCGTTAAGCAATCAGCCCCAGCATTTT.